This is a list of T cell receptor beta chains from one sample in a study of blood T cell repertoires in COVID-19. The table came from immunoSEQ multiplex PCR; TCRdb's copy has only in-frame clones and leaves some out. The sample has a few hundred thousand clones; roughly 89% are singletons. Input material: PBMCs or T cells enriched from blood (not recorded which). The receptors stem from a woman younger than 30 with acute COVID-19. Each CDR3 is given with its conserved first and last residue. Each record gives: V gene, J gene, D gene, clone size, CDR3 DNA, CDR3 protein. A D gene is named only where the DNA matches it firmly. Part of the rows lack a size; the others show once, few, many or a class for expanded clones.

TRBV5-1,TRBJ2-1,.,.,TGCGCCAGCAGCTTGGAGGTTCCGGTGGTGTCGGGTGAGCAGTTCTTC,CASSLEVPVVSGEQFF
TRBV6-5,TRBJ1-2,.,.,TGTGCCAGCAGTAACTCCGAGAGGGGCTACACCTTC,CASSNSERGYTF
TRBV7-9,TRBJ1-6,.,.,TGTGCCAGCAGCTTAAATCAGGGGAGTAATTCACCCCTCCACTTT,CASSLNQGSNSPLHF
TRBV7-3,TRBJ1-5,.,.,TGTGCCAGCAGCTTAATTCTGCTCGCCGGGGATCAGCCCCAGCATTTT,CASSLILLAGDQPQHF
TRBV10-3,TRBJ2-1,TRBD2,.,TGTGCCATCAGTGAGTTTAGCGGGAGCAATGAGCAGTTCTTC,CAISEFSGSNEQFF
TRBV7-3,TRBJ2-7,TRBD2,.,TGTGCCAGCAGTTCTCAAGCGGGAGGACCCCACGAGCAGTACTTC,CASSSQAGGPHEQYF
TRBV12-5,TRBJ1-3,.,.,TGTGCTAGTGGTTGGGGGGGGTCCGGAAACACCATATATTTT,CASGWGGSGNTIYF
TRBV5-6,TRBJ2-1,TRBD2,once,TGTGCCAGCAGTTCCACCGGGACTAGATCCCACAATGAGCAGTTCTTC,CASSSTGTRSHNEQFF
TRBV30,TRBJ1-5,.,.,TGTGCCTGGAGTGTAACAGCGGGACAGCCCCAGCATTTT,CAWSVTAGQPQHF
TRBV7-9,TRBJ2-2,TRBD1,.,TGTGCCAGCAGCCCCAGGACAGGGGACGTGGGAACCGGGGAGCTGTTTTTT,CASSPRTGDVGTGELFF
TRBV3-1/TRBV3-2,TRBJ2-1,TRBD2,.,TGTGCCAGCAGCCAAGAGGGAGGGAATGAGCAGTTCTTC,CASSQEGGNEQFF
TRBV29-1,TRBJ2-5,TRBD2,.,TGCAGCGTTGTCCCGTTTCAAGCGGGAGGGGCAGAGACCCAGTACTTC,CSVVPFQAGGAETQYF
TRBV6-5,TRBJ1-1,.,.,TGTGCCAGCAGTTACAGGCGGGCCCCTGAAGCTTTCTTT,CASSYRRAPEAFF
TRBV28,TRBJ2-5,TRBD1,once,TGTGCCAGCAGTTCGGGGACAGGGTGGGGAGAGACCCAGTACTTC,CASSSGTGWGETQYF
TRBV28,TRBJ2-7,TRBD1,.,TGTGCCAGCAGTTTATTCGCAGGACAGGGTAGCGAGCAGTACTTC,CASSLFAGQGSEQYF
TRBV25-1,TRBJ1-4,.,once,TGTGCCAGCAGGCCGAGCTCAGGGAAAAGTGAAAAACTGTTTTTT,CASRPSSGKSEKLFF
TRBV28,TRBJ2-3,TRBD2,.,TGTGCCAGCAGTACACCTCTAGCGGGAGCGGGACTTGATACGCAGTATTTT,CASSTPLAGAGLDTQYF
TRBV2,TRBJ1-5,TRBD1,.,TGTGCCAGCAGTCCCCGGGACAGGGGAAATCGGCCCCAGCATTTT,CASSPRDRGNRPQHF
TRBV6-5,TRBJ2-7,TRBD1,.,TGTGCCAGCATTTCGGACAGGGCGCACGAGCAGTACTTC,CASISDRAHEQYF
TRBV28,TRBJ2-7,TRBD2,.,TGTGCCAGCAGTTTCTCCGGACTAGCGGGGGCAGAGTCGTACGAGCAGTACTTC,CASSFSGLAGAESYEQYF
TRBV28,TRBJ2-7,.,.,TGTGCCAGCAGACCCCCCGGCCCCGGGTACGAGCAGTACTTC,CASRPPGPGYEQYF
TRBV24-1,TRBJ1-1,TRBD1,.,TGTGCCACCAGTGATTCAGGGACAGTGGAGAACACTGAAGCTTTCTTT,CATSDSGTVENTEAFF
TRBV9,TRBJ2-7,TRBD2,.,TGTGCCAGCAGCCCAGAGGGGACTAGTGTAGCCCTTAATTACGAGCAGTACTTC,CASSPEGTSVALNYEQYF
TRBV6-1,TRBJ2-3,.,few,TGTGCCAGCAGTGAAAGAGCCGGCACAGATACGCAGTATTTT,CASSERAGTDTQYF
TRBV7-9,TRBJ2-2,TRBD1,once,TGTGCCAGCAGCCCGACAGGGGACACCGGGGAGCTGTTTTTT,CASSPTGDTGELFF
TRBV7-2,TRBJ1-5,TRBD1,few,TGTGCCAGCAGCCCCCGACAGGGGCCGAAAAATCAGCCCCAGCATTTT,CASSPRQGPKNQPQHF
TRBV18,TRBJ1-1,.,.,TGTGCCAGCTCACTTGGGGGGGCCACTGAAGCTTTCTTT,CASSLGGATEAFF
TRBV28,TRBJ1-5,TRBD1,.,TGTGCCAGCAGGCGACAGGGAAAAGACTATCAGCCCCAGCATTTT,CASRRQGKDYQPQHF
TRBV7-2,TRBJ1-1,.,few,TGTGCCAGCAGCGCCTCACAAAGAGGGAGTACTGAAGCTTTCTTT,CASSASQRGSTEAFF
TRBV5-1,TRBJ2-7,TRBD2,.,TGCGCCAGCCGTACGACTTCGGGGGGGTACGAGCAGTACTTC,CASRTTSGGYEQYF
TRBV9,TRBJ1-2,.,.,TGTGCCAGCAGCGTAGGAACAGGATTCTATGGCTACACCTTC,CASSVGTGFYGYTF
TRBV2,TRBJ2-2,.,.,TGTGCCAGCAGTGTGGCGGGCACCGGGGAGCTGTTTTTT,CASSVAGTGELFF
TRBV9,TRBJ2-5,.,.,TGTGCCAGCAGCCCTCAACAGAAACCCAAGTTAGGAGAGACCCAGTACTTC,CASSPQQKPKLGETQYF
TRBV25-1,TRBJ1-1,.,.,TGTGCCAGCAGCGACCGCGGGGGGCTAGCTGAAGCTTTCTTT,CASSDRGGLAEAFF
TRBV9,TRBJ1-2,TRBD1,.,TGTGCCAGCAGCGTGACAGGGGGCGCGGGCTATGGCTACACCTTC,CASSVTGGAGYGYTF
TRBV14,TRBJ2-7,TRBD2,.,TGTGCCAGCAGTCTCTTCGGCAGGGAGGGATACGAGCAGTACTTC,CASSLFGREGYEQYF
TRBV7-3,TRBJ2-7,.,.,TGTGCCAGCAGCTCGACCGGGGGAAATAGCGAGCAGTACTTC,CASSSTGGNSEQYF
TRBV9,TRBJ2-3,.,.,TGTGCCAGCAGCCCCCAGGACGCCAGGAGGGCAGATACGCAGTATTTT,CASSPQDARRADTQYF
TRBV28,TRBJ1-1,.,.,TGTGCCAGCAGTTTATGGAACAGGGTTCGCGTTCGGGTGAACACTGAAGCTTTCTTT,CASSLWNRVRVRVNTEAFF
TRBV15,TRBJ2-7,TRBD2,.,TGTGCCACCAGCAGAGAAGCGGGAGAATCCTACGAGCAGTACTTC,CATSREAGESYEQYF
TRBV3-1/TRBV3-2,TRBJ2-5,TRBD2,.,TGTGCCAGCAGCCAGGGACTAGCGGGAGGGCCGATGGCCCAGTACTTC,CASSQGLAGGPMAQYF
TRBV2,TRBJ1-6,.,.,TGTGCCAGCAGTGATGAGTTGACAGGTCGGAGCTCCTATAATTCACCCCTCCACTTT,CASSDELTGRSSYNSPLHF
TRBV5-4,TRBJ2-7,TRBD1,.,TGTGCCAGCAGCTTGGGATCGACAGGGAGAAACTACGAGCAGTACTTC,CASSLGSTGRNYEQYF
TRBV7-2,TRBJ2-7,.,.,TGTGCCAGCAGCTTAGCGACTCGAAGCTCCTACGAGCAGTACTTC,CASSLATRSSYEQYF
TRBV11-2,TRBJ1-2,TRBD1,.,TGTGCCAGCAGCTACGGGACAGGGAGGTATGGCTACACCTTC,CASSYGTGRYGYTF
TRBV9,TRBJ2-4,TRBD2,.,TGTGCCAGCAGCATCGGGACTAGCCGAGACATTCAGTACTTC,CASSIGTSRDIQYF
TRBV5-1,TRBJ2-7,TRBD2,.,TGCGCCAGCAGCTTGGCCCGGACTAGCGGATACTACGAGCAGTACTTC,CASSLARTSGYYEQYF
TRBV12-3/TRBV12-4,TRBJ2-3,.,.,TGTGCCAGCAGTTCAGGGACTTCGGATACGCAGTATTTT,CASSSGTSDTQYF
TRBV28,TRBJ1-5,.,.,TGTGCCAGCAGTTCGCAACTACCTCAGGGAAGCAATCAGCCCCAGCATTTT,CASSSQLPQGSNQPQHF